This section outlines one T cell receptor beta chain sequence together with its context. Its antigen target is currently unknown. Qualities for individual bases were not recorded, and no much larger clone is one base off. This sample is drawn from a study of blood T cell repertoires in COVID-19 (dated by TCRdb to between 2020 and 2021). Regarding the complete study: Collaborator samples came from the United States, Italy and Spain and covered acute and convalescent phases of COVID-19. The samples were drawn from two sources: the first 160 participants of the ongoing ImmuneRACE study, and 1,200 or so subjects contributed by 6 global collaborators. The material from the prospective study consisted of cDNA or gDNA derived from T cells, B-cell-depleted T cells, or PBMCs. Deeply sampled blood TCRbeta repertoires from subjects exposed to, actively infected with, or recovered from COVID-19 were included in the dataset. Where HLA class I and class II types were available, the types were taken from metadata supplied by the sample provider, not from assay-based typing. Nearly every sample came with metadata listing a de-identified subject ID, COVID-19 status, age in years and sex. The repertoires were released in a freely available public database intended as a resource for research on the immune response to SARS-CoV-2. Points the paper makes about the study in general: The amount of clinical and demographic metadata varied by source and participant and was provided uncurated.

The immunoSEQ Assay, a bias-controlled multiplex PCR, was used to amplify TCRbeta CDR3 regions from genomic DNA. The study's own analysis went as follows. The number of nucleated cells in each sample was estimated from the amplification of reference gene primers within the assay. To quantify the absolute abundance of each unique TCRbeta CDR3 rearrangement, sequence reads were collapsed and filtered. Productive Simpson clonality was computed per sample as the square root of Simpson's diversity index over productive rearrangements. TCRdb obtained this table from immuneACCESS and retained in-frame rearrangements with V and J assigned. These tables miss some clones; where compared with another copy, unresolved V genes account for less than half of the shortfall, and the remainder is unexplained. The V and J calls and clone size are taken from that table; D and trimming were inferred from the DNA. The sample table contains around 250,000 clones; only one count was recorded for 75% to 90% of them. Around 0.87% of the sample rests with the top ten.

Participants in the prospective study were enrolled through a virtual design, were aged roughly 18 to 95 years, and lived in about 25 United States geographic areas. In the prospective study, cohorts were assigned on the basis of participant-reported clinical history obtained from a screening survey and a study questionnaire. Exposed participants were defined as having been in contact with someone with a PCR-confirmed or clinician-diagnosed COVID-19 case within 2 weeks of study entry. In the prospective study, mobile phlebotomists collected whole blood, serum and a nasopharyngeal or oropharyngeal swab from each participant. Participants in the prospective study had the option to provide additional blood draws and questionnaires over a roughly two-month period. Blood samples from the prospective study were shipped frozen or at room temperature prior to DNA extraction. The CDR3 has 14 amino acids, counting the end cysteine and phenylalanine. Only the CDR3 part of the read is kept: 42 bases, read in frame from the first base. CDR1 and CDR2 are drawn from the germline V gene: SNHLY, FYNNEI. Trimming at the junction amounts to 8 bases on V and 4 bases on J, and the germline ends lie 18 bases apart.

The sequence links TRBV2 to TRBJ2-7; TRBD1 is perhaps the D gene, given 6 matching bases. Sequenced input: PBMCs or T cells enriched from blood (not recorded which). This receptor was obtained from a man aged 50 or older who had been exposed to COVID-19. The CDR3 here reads CASGRKDRAYEQYF. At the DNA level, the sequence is TGTGCCAGCGGGCGGAAGGACAGAGCTTACGAGCAGTACTTC.